This T cell receptor (beta chain) was recorded in a study of blood T cell repertoires in COVID-19. Turning to the study itself: The cDNA or gDNA used as material had been derived from T cells, B-cell-depleted T cells, or PBMCs.

The CDR3 runs 15 residues. Only in-frame clones appear in the TCRdb table, and some are missing; sequencing was by immunoSEQ multiplex PCR. The sample consists of roughly 100,000 clones, 88% of them appearing once. The sequencing input was peripheral blood. The V gene is TRBV12-2, the J gene TRBJ1-2. TRBV12-2 is an annotated pseudogene. The sequence was obtained from a woman in her 70s with acute or convalescent COVID-19. The CDR3 coding sequence is TGTGCAAGTCGCTTAACTATGAAGGGAGTCTATGGCTACACCTTC. Its protein is CASRLTMKGVYGYTF.